The rows below give T cell receptor beta chains drawn from one sample of a study of T cell repertoires in cytomegalovirus infection. These receptors lack a known antigen. From the reads, TCRdb called clonotypes with MiXCR, one entry per CDR3 protein. The sample records tens of thousands of distinct CDR3 sequences, approximately 43% being singletons. The sequenced sample was CD8+ T cells from cultured PBMCs, obtained from culture after CMV antigen stimulation. These receptor sequences come from a human donor in good health (CMV status not recorded). Some clones in this sample may be carry-over from other donors' samples. CDR3s include the opening cysteine and the closing phenylalanine or tryptophan. Each record gives: clone size, J gene, V gene, D gene, CDR3 DNA, CDR3 protein. D genes are given only for firm matches. Expanded clones get a size class; other rows say once, few or many, or leave the size out.

NA | TRBJ1-2 | TRBV9 | NA | TGTGCCAGCAGCGTAGAGCCCGGGACGTACACTTATGGCTACACCTTC | CASSVEPGTYTYGYTF
NA | TRBJ1-2 | TRBV7-8 | TRBD1 | TGTGCCAGCAGCTTAGACCCAGGGGGCGCGTTGGAGGGCTACACCTTC | CASSLDPGGALEGYTF
NA | TRBJ2-3 | TRBV11-2 | TRBD1 | TGTGCCAGCAGCTTAGGGTGGGACAGAAGCACAGATACGCAGTATTTT | CASSLGWDRSTDTQYF
NA | TRBJ2-1 | TRBV15 | TRBD2 | TGTGCCACCAGCAGAGCGAGCGGGAGAGTCTCCAATGAGCAGTTCTTC | CATSRASGRVSNEQFF
once | TRBJ2-4 | TRBV29-1 | NA | TGCAGCGTGGATGGGGGAGCCAAAAACATTCAGTACTTC | CSVDGGAKNIQYF
NA | TRBJ2-3 | TRBV7-3 | NA | TGTGCCAGCAGCTTAATTGGAGGGCCGAGAGATACGCAGTATTTT | CASSLIGGPRDTQYF
few | TRBJ1-1 | TRBV27 | NA | TGTGCCAGCAGTGGGGGGACGGCGGTTGAAGCTTTCTTT | CASSGGTAVEAFF
NA | TRBJ1-2 | TRBV10-3 | NA | TGTGCCATCATGGACAGCTATGGCTACACCTTC | CAIMDSYGYTF
NA | TRBJ1-2 | TRBV11-2 | TRBD1 | TGTGCCAGCAGCCCCCGGGACAGCTATGGCTACACCTTC | CASSPRDSYGYTF
NA | TRBJ2-3 | TRBV6-5 | NA | TGTGCCAGCAGTTATGTGACCCCCCCAGATACGCAGTATTTT | CASSYVTPPDTQYF
NA | TRBJ2-1 | TRBV19 | TRBD2 | TGTGCCAGTAGTCTAGCGGGGGGGGCTTACAATGAGCAGTTCTTC | CASSLAGGAYNEQFF
NA | TRBJ2-7 | TRBV7-6 | NA | TGTGCCAGCAGCCCGGCCCCCCCCAGTACCTACGAGCAGTACTTC | CASSPAPPSTYEQYF
once | TRBJ2-3 | TRBV20-1 | NA | TGCAGTGCTTCTAAACCACTGACGGGCGCAGATACGCAGTATTTT | CSASKPLTGADTQYF
NA | TRBJ2-2 | TRBV6-1 | TRBD1 | TGTGCCACCTCAGAGGGACAGGGGACCACCGGGGAGCTGTTTTTT | CATSEGQGTTGELFF
NA | TRBJ2-2 | TRBV7-8 | NA | TGTGCCAGCAGCCCAGGCGTCACCGGGGAGCTGTTTTTT | CASSPGVTGELFF
NA | TRBJ2-4 | TRBV15 | TRBD2 | TGTGCCACCAGCCTGGGGGGGGAGCCCAAAAACATTCAGTACTTC | CATSLGGEPKNIQYF
many | TRBJ2-5 | TRBV7-2 | NA | TGTGCCAGCAGCTCTATTCTCACCGGGACCCGTGAGACCCAGTACTTC | CASSSILTGTRETQYF
few | TRBJ2-1 | TRBV7-8 | NA | TGTGCCAGCACAGGAAGGGGAGTAGTGTACAATGAGCAGTTCTTC | CASTGRGVVYNEQFF
NA | TRBJ2-7 | TRBV6-5 | NA | TGTGCCAGCAGTTACTCGACGGACACCTACGAGCAGTACTTC | CASSYSTDTYEQYF
many | TRBJ1-2 | TRBV7-9 | TRBD1 | TGTGCCAGCAGCCCGGGACAGCGAGGCTACACCTTC | CASSPGQRGYTF
few | TRBJ2-1 | TRBV2 | NA | TGTGCCAGCGGGACCGATCGCCTAGGGGACAATGAGCAGTTCTTC | CASGTDRLGDNEQFF
NA | TRBJ2-7 | TRBV28 | NA | TGTGCCAGCAGTAAGGACGGATTCTCCTACGAGCAGTACTTC | CASSKDGFSYEQYF
NA | TRBJ1-3 | TRBV7-6 | NA | TGTGCCAGCAGCTTAGGGGACTCCATCAGCAGAAACACCATATATTTT | CASSLGDSISRNTIYF
many | TRBJ1-2 | TRBV7-9 | TRBD1 | TGTGCCAGCAGCTTAGGGGGGACAGTAAGACGATATGGCTACACCTTC | CASSLGGTVRRYGYTF
few | TRBJ1-2 | TRBV10-3 | TRBD1 | TGTGCCATCAGTGAGTCCGGACAGGGGGCTGGCTATGGCTACACCTTC | CAISESGQGAGYGYTF
once | TRBJ1-4 | TRBV7-6 | NA | TGTGCCAGCAGCTTACGGGGTTCAGGTGCAACTAATGAAAAACTGTTTTTT | CASSLRGSGATNEKLFF
once | TRBJ2-7 | TRBV7-4 | TRBD2 | TGTGCCAGCAGCAGCCCTCTAGCGGGGGGCGCCTACGAGCAGTACTTC | CASSSPLAGGAYEQYF
many | TRBJ1-1 | TRBV6-1 | TRBD1 | TGTGCCAGCAGTGAAGCCGGGCACAGGGGGGGGACTGAAGCTTTCTTT | CASSEAGHRGGTEAFF
NA | TRBJ2-2 | TRBV7-6 | NA | TGTGCCAGCAGCTTAGAGTGGAACACCGGGGAGCTGTTTTTT | CASSLEWNTGELFF
many | TRBJ2-4 | TRBV7-2 | TRBD1 | TGTGCCAGCAGCTTTACCGGGGACAGCGGCCTACCGACCTCAAGGAACATTCAGTACTTC | CASSFTGDSGLPTSRNIQYF
once | TRBJ2-3 | TRBV4-2 | TRBD2 | TGTGCCAGCAGCCAAGAGAGGACTAGCGGGAGTCTGGCAGATACGCAGTATTTT | CASSQERTSGSLADTQYF
NA | TRBJ2-7 | TRBV27 | NA | TGTGCCAGCAACGTTGCCGGTGCAGGGCGCGAGCAGTACTTC | CASNVAGAGREQYF